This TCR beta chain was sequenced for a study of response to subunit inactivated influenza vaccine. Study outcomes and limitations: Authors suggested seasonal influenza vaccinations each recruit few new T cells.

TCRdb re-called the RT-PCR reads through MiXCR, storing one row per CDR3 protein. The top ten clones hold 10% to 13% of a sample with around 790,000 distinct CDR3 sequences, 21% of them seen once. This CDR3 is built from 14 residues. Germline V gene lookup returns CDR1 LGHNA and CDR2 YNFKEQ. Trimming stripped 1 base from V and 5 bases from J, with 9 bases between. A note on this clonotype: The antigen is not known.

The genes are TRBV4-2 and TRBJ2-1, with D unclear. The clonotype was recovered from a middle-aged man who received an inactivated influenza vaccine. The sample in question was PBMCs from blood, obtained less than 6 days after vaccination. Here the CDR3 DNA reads TGTGCCAGCAGCCAAGTCGAGCTAAACAATGAGCAGTTCTTC. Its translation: CASSQVELNNEQFF.